The 21 T cell receptor beta chains below were found in one sample sequenced in a study of CXCR3-negative and CXCR3-positive naive CD8 T cells. Overall study findings and caveats: In CXCR3-positive naive cells, the TRB CDR3s were more hydrophobic than in CXCR3-negative naive cells.

The libraries of TRB cDNA were constructed through 5' RACE using UMI labels. From its re-call of the 5' RACE reads, TCRdb lists each CDR3 protein once, without DNA. The repertoire table contains about 130,000 distinct CDR3 sequences. Their antigens are not known. Sequenced input: naive CXCR3+ CD8+ T cells from blood. Regarding subset: CD45RO-CCR7+CD27+CD95- naive CD8+ T cells expressing CXCR3 (TNR3+). These receptors all come from a human donor in good health. Some clones in this sample may be carry-over from other donors' samples.

The chain recombines TRBV4-3 with TRBJ2-3; with no DNA, the TCRdb D assignment of TRBD2 cannot be verified. The CDR3 is 16 residues long. Looked up from germline, CDR1 is LGHNA and CDR2 is YSLEER. The CDR3 sequence is CASSQDSTISTDTQYF.

V is TRBV4-2 and J is TRBJ2-1; absent DNA, TCRdb's TRBD2 call cannot be checked. Germline CDR1 LGHNA, CDR2 YNFKEQ. This CDR3 spans 17 amino acids. Here the CDR3 reads CASSQMMRRGAHNEQFF.

The rearrangement joins TRBV29-1 to TRBJ2-1; TCRdb's assignment of TRBD2 cannot be checked, as there is no DNA. The germline gives CDR1 SQVTM, CDR2 ANQGSEA. The CDR3 length is 13 residues. The CDR3 spells CSVEWVARNEQFF.

The chain has TRBV15 and TRBJ1-1. This CDR3 is 17 amino acids long. Germline CDR1 LNHNV, CDR2 YYDKDF (reference sequence). The CDR3 reads CATSRDPRSIMNTEAFF. Looking up the rest from reference TRBV15 and TRBJ1-1 gives the full variable domain: DAMVIQNPRYQVTQFGKPVTLSCSQTLNHNVMYWYQQKSSQAPKLLFHYYDKDFNNEADTPDNFQSRRPNTSFCFLDIRSPGLGDTAMYLCATSRDPRSIMNTEAFFGQGTRLTVV.

This sequence joins TRBV7-9 and TRBJ2-1; TCRdb selects TRBD2, and the lack of DNA leaves this call unchecked. The CDR3 consists of 16 residues. CDR1 and CDR2 (germline): SEHNR, FQNEAQ (reference sequence). CDR3 amino acids: CASSLASGPFYNEQFF.

V is TRBV29-1 and J is TRBJ2-3; TCRdb indicates TRBD1, and absent DNA this call remains unverified. Germline CDR1 is SQVTM and CDR2 is ANQGSEA. The CDR3 runs to 14 residues. The CDR3 sequence: CSVVGQLYTDTQYF.

The chain employs TRBV15 and TRBJ1-2; the TCRdb D gene call, TRBD1, has no DNA to confirm it. CDR1 is LNHNV and CDR2 is YYDKDF in the germline V gene (reference sequence). This CDR3 has 15 amino acids. Here the CDR3 reads CATSIPGHLSDGYTF. Combining the CDR3 with reference TRBV15 and TRBJ1-2 gives the whole variable domain DAMVIQNPRYQVTQFGKPVTLSCSQTLNHNVMYWYQQKSSQAPKLLFHYYDKDFNNEADTPDNFQSRRPNTSFCFLDIRSPGLGDTAMYLCATSIPGHLSDGYTFGSGTRLTVV.

The chain combines TRBV28 with TRBJ1-5. The CDR3 totals 15 residues. CDR1 is MDHEN and CDR2 is SYDVKM in the germline V gene. The CDR3 loop reads CASSFVGGSNQPQHF.

The chain is built from TRBV27 and TRBJ1-2; TCRdb names TRBD1, which stays unverified in the absence of DNA. This CDR3 is 14 amino acids long. Germline assignment: CDR1 MNHEY and CDR2 SMNVEV (reference sequence). The CDR3 spells CASSPDSNNYGYTF.

The chain recombines TRBV29-1 with TRBJ2-7; TCRdb returns TRBD1, unconfirmable since there is no DNA. The CDR3 runs to 12 residues. Germline values: CDR1 SQVTM, CDR2 ANQGSEA. Here the CDR3 reads CSAWDTSYEQYF.

The rearrangement links TRBV2 to TRBJ2-3. Germline V gene sequence: CDR1 SNHLY, CDR2 FYNNEI. The CDR3 contains 13 residues. The CDR3 protein is CARQGLAGDTQYF.

The chain recombines TRBV29-1 with TRBJ2-7; TCRdb selects TRBD1, and the lack of DNA leaves this call unchecked. Per the germline V gene, CDR1 is SQVTM and CDR2 is ANQGSEA. This CDR3 has 14 amino acids. The CDR3 loop reads CSVEAGTGGYEQYF.

This CDR3 reads CASSPRDSNTEAFF. V is TRBV2 and J is TRBJ1-1; there is no DNA to check the TCRdb D call of TRBD1. This CDR3 contains 14 residues. Germline CDR1 is SNHLY and CDR2 is FYNNEI. Full variable domain (outside the CDR3, taken from reference TRBV2 and TRBJ1-1): EPEVTQTPSHQVTQMGQEVILRCVPISNHLYFYWYRQILGQKVEFLVSFYNNEISEKSEIFDDQFSVERPDGSNFTLKIRSTKLEDSAMYFCASSPRDSNTEAFFGQGTRLTVV.

The chain recombines TRBV6-5 with TRBJ1-1; TCRdb names TRBD1, which stays unverified in the absence of DNA. In germline, CDR1 is MNHEY, CDR2 SVGAGI. The CDR3 length is 14 residues. CDR3 protein: CASSYPGANTEAFF.

V gene TRBV27 combines with J gene TRBJ1-2; TCRdb gives TRBD1 as the D gene, but with no DNA this cannot be confirmed. The CDR3 has 13 residues. The germline V gene has CDR1 MNHEY and CDR2 SMNVEV (reference sequence). CDR3 loop: CASKAGGLGGYTF.

The chain recombines TRBV5-1 with TRBJ2-7; TCRdb reports TRBD1, a call that lacks DNA to check it against. Germline assignment: CDR1 SGHRS and CDR2 YFSETQ. This CDR3 spans 14 amino acids. The CDR3 protein is CASSLAQGADEQYF. The full variable domain, in which reference TRBV5-1 and TRBJ2-7 provide the parts outside the CDR3, is KAGVTQTPRYLIKTRGQQVTLSCSPISGHRSVSWYQQTPGQGLQFLFEYFSETQRNKGNFPGRFSGRQFSNSRSEMNVSTLELGDSALYLCASSLAQGADEQYFGPGTRLTVT.

The V gene is TRBV19, the J gene TRBJ2-2; TCRdb proposes TRBD2, but this gene call is untestable without DNA. CDR1 and CDR2 (germline): LNHDA, SQIVND (reference sequence). The CDR3 sequence is 13 residues long. The CDR3: CASAIGSTGELFF.

The chain is built from TRBV6-2 or TRBV6-3 and TRBJ2-5. The germline CDR1 and CDR2 sequences are MNHEY and SVGEGT. This CDR3 is built from 11 residues. CDR3 sequence reads: CASSYDETQYF.

V usage is TRBV15 and J usage is TRBJ2-7; as DNA is missing, the TRBD1 call by TCRdb cannot be tested. This CDR3 spans 17 amino acids. Germline CDR1 is LNHNV and CDR2 is YYDKDF (reference sequence). The CDR3 here is CATSRETMGTGAYEQYF.

V and J are TRBV27 and TRBJ2-1; TCRdb designates TRBD2, a call that cannot be tested without DNA. Germline V lookup: CDR1 MNHEY, CDR2 SMNVEV (reference sequence). The CDR3 has 15 residues. CDR3 loop: CASQVAERERDEQFF.

This rearrangement joins TRBV12-3 or TRBV12-4 to TRBJ1-1. The CDR3 consists of 13 residues. The CDR3 loop reads CASSLFRGTEAFF.